This T cell receptor beta chain derives from a study of T-cell memory formation after mild COVID-19. Study results and limitations: The study found balanced CD4/CD8 in clones contracting day 15 to 85 and a CD4+ lean in later expanders. Pre-infection memory already had some responding clones, implying cross-reactive memory joined.

This clonotype was seen ten or more times. Antigen: not known. 5'RACE, which relied on constant-segment primers, yielded TCR alpha and TCR beta cDNA libraries carrying sample barcodes and UMIs. TCRdb re-called the 5' RACE reads with MiXCR, one entry per CDR3 protein. This repertoire shows about 350,000 distinct CDR3 sequences, around 15% found once; its top ten account for 22%. The germline CDR1 and CDR2 sequences are SGHRS and YFSETQ. This CDR3 has 15 amino acids. V was cut by 1 base and J by 2 bases, with 7 bases left in between. Sequenced input: PBMCs or a T cell subset sorted from them (not recorded which). The source of this sequence is a man between 18 and 35 years old who had mild COVID-19 (a few samples of this study predate the infection). Cell type and time point are not known. V is TRBV5-1 and J is TRBJ2-6; no clear D gene. CDR3 nucleotide sequence: TGCGCCAGCAGCTTGACGGCAGCTGGGGCCAACGTCCTGACTTTC. It translates to CASSLTAAGANVLTF.